This T cell receptor (beta chain) was identified during a study of blood T cell repertoires in COVID-19 (dated by TCRdb to the early 2020s). In terms of the full investigation: Samples from collaborators originated in the United States, Italy and Spain and spanned both the acute and convalescent phases of COVID-19. The prospective study material was composed of cDNA or gDNA derived from T cells, B-cell-depleted T cells, or PBMCs. The dataset comprised deeply sampled blood TCRbeta repertoires from subjects exposed to, actively infected with, or recovered from COVID-19. The repertoires were released in a freely available public database meant as a resource for research on the immune response to SARS-CoV-2. Samples were obtained from the ongoing ImmuneRACE study (first 160 participants) and from approximately 1,200 subjects provided by 6 global collaborators. Sample metadata almost always included a de-identified subject ID, COVID-19 status, age in years and sex. Where HLA class I and class II types were available, the types were taken from metadata supplied by the sample provider, not from assay-based typing. General conclusions and limits of the study: Clinical and demographic metadata were provided uncurated, with the amount varying by source and participant.

Turning to this clone: Its antigen is currently not known. Base qualities are not at hand, and no much larger clone is one base apart.

Collaborating institutions collected whole blood in K2EDTA tubes following their own protocols. For TCRbeta analysis, collaborators shipped samples in one of three forms: frozen whole blood, isolated PBMCs, or DNA extracted from either of those sample types. TCRbeta CDR3 regions were amplified from genomic DNA by means of the immunoSEQ Assay, a bias-controlled multiplex PCR. The paper's processing steps were these. Within the assay, amplification of reference gene primers was used to estimate how many nucleated cells each sample contained. To quantify the absolute abundance of each unique TCRbeta CDR3 rearrangement, sequence reads were collapsed and filtered. For each sample, productive Simpson clonality was calculated by taking the square root of Simpson's diversity index across productive rearrangements. Here the immuneACCESS table is served through TCRdb, limited to in-frame sequences with V and J called. Missing clones are a known gap in these copies; in checked studies unresolved V genes cover under half, and the rest lacks a known reason. V, J and clone size derive from that table, while D and trimming were established from the DNA sequence. Within this sample are roughly 230,000 clones, with about 80% of them counted one time only. The ten largest clones take up 4.4% of the sample.

The sequence was collected from a man aged 45-65 years with active or convalescent COVID-19. Sample: peripheral blood.

Here the CDR3 is given as CASSPPERRSYEQYF. The DNA sequence is as follows: TGTGCCAGCAGCCCTCCGGAGAGGCGCTCCTACGAGCAGTACTTC. The chain is encoded by TRBV28 joined to TRBJ2-7, with the D gene not confidently named. V loses 6 bases, J loses 0 bases, and the germline ends lie 15 bases apart. The CDR3 holds 15 amino acids from the cysteine to the phenylalanine. The kept DNA is CDR3 alone, 45 bases in frame from the first base. CDR1 and CDR2, per the germline V gene, are MDHEN and SYDVKM.